These 25 T cell receptor beta chains were sequenced from one sample in a study of shared clonotypes between healthy human individuals (dated by TCRdb to between 2020 and 2021). The library was produced with the immunoSEQ multiplex PCR assay. The source is immuneACCESS, and TCRdb retained only in-frame sequences with V and J called. Part of the clones is not carried over; for the studies checked, unresolved V genes explain less than half of this, and the remainder is unexplained. Counted in this sample were some 1,600,000 clones; under 99% of them appeared once. The ten largest clones add up to approximately 0.44% of the sample. Sample: naive CD4+ T cells sorted from blood. The cell subset or site label here, explained by the study, means: CD45RA+ positively selected. These receptor sequences come from a man aged 25 to 40 in good health.

This chain joins TRBV15 and TRBJ2-7; no clear D. This CDR3 contains 16 residues. From germline, CDR1 is LNHNV and CDR2 YYDKDF (reference sequence). V was trimmed by 0 bases and J by 2 bases, leaving 14 bases between them. CDR3 sequence: CATSRDSTPGAYEQYF. CDR3 coding DNA: TGTGCCACCAGCAGAGATTCGACCCCTGGGGCCTACGAGCAGTACTTC.

The chain couples TRBV18 to TRBJ1-4; D remains unclear. Looked up from germline, CDR1 is KGHSH and CDR2 is LQKENI. The CDR3 loop spans 14 amino acids. Trimming took off 3 bases at V and 6 bases at J, with 11 bases between the two ends. This CDR3 is CASSPGRNYEKLFF. CDR3 DNA sequence: TGTGCCAGCTCACCCGGCAGAAATTATGAAAAACTGTTTTTT.

This clone was seen a single time. The V call is TRBV18, the J call TRBJ2-4; TRBD1 might be the D (5 bases). The length of the CDR3 is 15 residues. Germline V gene lookup returns CDR1 KGHSH and CDR2 LQKENI. The V gene lost 2 bases and the J gene lost 6 bases, with 14 bases spanning the gap. CDR3 nucleotides: TGTGCCAGCTCACCAGCAGGGTTTGGTGGAAACATTCAGTACTTC. Its translation: CASSPAGFGGNIQYF.

This clone was counted once. This sequence joins TRBV30 and TRBJ2-7; a weak D match, TRBD2 (6 bases). Germline V gene lookup returns CDR1 GTSNPN and CDR2 SVGIG (reference sequence). The CDR3 runs 14 residues. Trimming took off 0 bases at V and 5 bases at J, with 14 bases between the two ends. Here the CDR3 reads CAWSVRRVGNEQYF. In nucleotides, the CDR3 is TGTGCCTGGAGTGTCAGGAGGGTCGGGAACGAGCAGTACTTC.

The chain couples TRBV4-3 to TRBJ2-1; 14 bases map to TRBD2. Germline-derived CDR1 and CDR2 are LGHNA and YSLEER. With V trimmed by 5 bases and J by 4 bases, 7 bases remained unmatched. The CDR3 runs to 17 residues. CDR3 coding DNA: TGCGCCAGCAGCAAATCGGGACTAGCGGGGGTATACAATGAGCAGTTCTTC. Translation gives CASSKSGLAGVYNEQFF.

The chain carries TRBV5-5 and TRBJ2-3, with 9 bases that match TRBD1. Germline V CDR1 and CDR2: SGHKS, YYEKEE (reference sequence). The V and J ends lost 4 bases and 4 bases, in that order; junction bases with no gene match: 19. This CDR3 has 19 residues. The CDR3 DNA reads TGTGCCAGCAGCGGCGACGGGACAGGGAGGTATAGCTTGGCAGATACGCAGTATTTT. Translation: CASSGDGTGRYSLADTQYF.

This clone was recorded only once. The chain combines TRBV27 with TRBJ2-2; D not certain. The CDR3 totals 16 residues. Trimming removed 3 bases from V and 0 bases from J, with 11 bases in between. Germline CDR1 and CDR2: MNHEY and SMNVEV (reference sequence). In DNA, the CDR3 is TGTGCCAGCAGTTTCCTCTCGGCCCCGAACACCGGGGAGCTGTTTTTT. Translation: CASSFLSAPNTGELFF.

The table lists this clone with a count of one. The gene calls are TRBV18 and TRBJ1-3; D not certain. This CDR3 spans 16 amino acids. Trimming left V 4 bases short and J 0 bases short, with 13 bases between. Per germline, CDR1 KGHSH and CDR2 LQKENI. CDR3 nucleotides: TGTGCCAGCTCACTAGTTGAACGCCTCTCTGGAAACACCATATATTTT. Protein: CASSLVERLSGNTIYF.

The chain employs TRBV6-5 and TRBJ2-1, with a weak D call TRBD2 (6 bases). CDR1 is MNHEY, CDR2 SVGAGI, per germline. The V and J ends lost 6 bases and 0 bases respectively, with 12 bases between them. This CDR3 region has 15 residues. The CDR3 coding sequence is TGTGCCAGCAGAAACGCCGGGAGCTCCTACAATGAGCAGTTCTTC. Protein sequence: CASRNAGSSYNEQFF.

This clone was observed a single time. The V gene is TRBV7-6, the J gene TRBJ2-3; D gene unclear. The germline V gene has CDR1 SGHVS and CDR2 FNYEAQ. This CDR3 has 14 residues. Trimming shortened V by 1 base and J by 4 bases, and 9 bases separated the two germline ends. The CDR3 DNA reads TGTGCCAGCAGCTTAGAGACGCCACCAGATACGCAGTATTTT. Amino acid sequence: CASSLETPPDTQYF.

The chain links TRBV7-9 to TRBJ2-3; D gene unclear. This CDR3 region has 12 residues. The germline V gene encodes CDR1 SEHNR and CDR2 FQNEAQ (reference sequence). V dropped 5 bases and J dropped 5 bases, with 8 bases sitting between them. The CDR3 sequence: CASSPEEDTQYF. The CDR3 DNA reads as TGTGCCAGCAGCCCAGAGGAAGATACGCAGTATTTT.

The V gene is TRBV7-2, the J gene TRBJ1-1, with D unresolved. V was clipped by 3 bases and J by 1 base, with 6 bases between them. Germline assignment: CDR1 SGHTA and CDR2 FQGNSA. The CDR3 runs to 13 residues. The CDR3 here is CASSFRANTEAFF. The CDR3 DNA reads as TGTGCCAGCAGCTTCCGGGCGAACACTGAAGCTTTCTTT.

V usage is TRBV11-3 and J usage is TRBJ1-1; D is perhaps TRBD1 (6 bases). Trimming removed 2 bases from V and 3 bases from J, with 10 bases in between. This CDR3 is 14 amino acids long. Germline CDR1 is SGHNT and CDR2 is YENEEA. In DNA, the CDR3 is TGTGCCAGCAGCTTATCCTGGGGGCACACTGAAGCTTTCTTT. It specifies CASSLSWGHTEAFF.

The rearrangement links TRBV7-8 to TRBJ2-7; 8 bases fit TRBD1. The CDR3 sequence is 16 residues long. Unmatched junction bases numbered 11, after V lost 5 bases and J lost 2 bases. The germline V gene encodes CDR1 SGHVS and CDR2 FQNEAQ. CDR3 in DNA: TGTGCCAGCAGCAGATCAACAGGGGGTTTGGCCTACGAGCAGTACTTC. As protein: CASSRSTGGLAYEQYF.

This chain connects TRBV5-1 to TRBJ2-1; 14 bases match TRBD2. V lost 0 bases, J lost 2 bases, and 4 bases stayed unmatched. CDR1 and CDR2 from the germline V gene are SGHRS and YFSETQ. The CDR3 is 18 residues long. DNA of the CDR3: TGCGCCAGCAGCTTGGGACTAGCGGGAGGGCGAACCTACAATGAGCAGTTCTTC. It is translated as CASSLGLAGGRTYNEQFF.

The CDR3 DNA reads TGTGCCTGGAGTTCGGGGGCTGGCCAGCCCCAGCATTTT. It encodes CAWSSGAGQPQHF. The gene calls are TRBV30 and TRBJ1-5, with D possibly matching TRBD1 (6 bases). CDR3 size: 13 residues. Trimming cost V 2 bases and J 7 bases, with 12 bases left between them. Per germline, CDR1 GTSNPN and CDR2 SVGIG (reference sequence).

The gene calls are TRBV30 and TRBJ1-4; D is undetermined. Germline lookup yields CDR1 GTSNPN and CDR2 SVGIG (reference sequence). The CDR3 contains 18 residues. Trimming removed 0 bases from V and 0 bases from J, with 17 bases in between. The CDR3 DNA sequence: TGTGCCTGGAGTGTACTCAGGTCCAGACCTGCAACTAATGAAAAACTGTTTTTT. It encodes CAWSVLRSRPATNEKLFF.

The chain recombines TRBV11-2 with TRBJ2-1, with 7 bases lining up with TRBD2. The V gene's germline CDR1 is SGHAT and CDR2 FQNNGV. The CDR3 contains 16 residues. J lost 4 bases, V lost 5 bases, and 11 bases had no gene match. CDR3 in DNA: TGTGCCAGCAGCCCCCCTAGCGGTTCCTTTTACAATGAGCAGTTCTTC. Its protein is CASSPPSGSFYNEQFF.

The chain couples TRBV18 to TRBJ2-7; D unresolved. Trimming took 5 bases from V and 4 from J, leaving 18 bases between them. This CDR3 has 15 residues. Germline CDR1 reads KGHSH; CDR2 reads LQKENI. CDR3 region: CASSSQEKIRYEQYF. The CDR3 DNA is TGTGCCAGCTCATCCCAAGAAAAGATAAGGTACGAGCAGTACTTC. The complete variable domain, with remaining parts taken from reference TRBV18 and TRBJ2-7, reads NAGVMQNPRHLVRRRGQEARLRCSPMKGHSHVYWYRQLPEEGLKFMVYLQKENIIDESGMPKERFSAEFPKEGPSILRIQQVVRGDSAAYFCASSSQEKIRYEQYFGPGTRLTVT.

The J gene is TRBJ1-2, the V gene TRBV5-1; D not certain. The CDR3 contains 14 residues. CDR1 SGHRS and CDR2 YFSETQ come from the germline V gene. Trimming took 0 bases from V and 8 from J, leaving 14 bases between them. The CDR3 spells CASSLEVPSSGYTF. For the CDR3, the DNA is TGCGCCAGCAGCTTGGAGGTCCCCTCATCCGGCTACACCTTC.

This chain connects TRBV7-9 to TRBJ1-4; no firm D call. This CDR3 has 15 amino acids. V was trimmed by 3 bases and J by 5 bases, leaving 13 bases between them. CDR1 SEHNR and CDR2 FQNEAQ come from the germline V gene (reference sequence). The CDR3 loop is CASSLREGENEKLFF. In DNA, the CDR3 is TGTGCCAGCAGCTTGAGGGAAGGAGAAAATGAAAAACTGTTTTTT.

This clone was observed a single time. The chain uses TRBV4-3 and TRBJ2-7; 7 bases fit TRBD1. Germline V gene lookup returns CDR1 LGHNA and CDR2 YSLEER. The CDR3 has 14 residues. The junction had 5 bases not matched to a gene; V was cut back by 4 bases and J by 2 bases. CDR3 region: CASSRITGAYEQYF. The CDR3 DNA reads as TGCGCCAGCAGCCGTATAACAGGGGCCTACGAGCAGTACTTC.

V and J are TRBV5-1 and TRBJ1-4, with D perhaps matching TRBD1 (5 bases). The V and J ends lost 4 bases and 4 bases respectively, with 11 bases between them. Germline assignment: CDR1 SGHRS and CDR2 YFSETQ. The CDR3 extends over 14 amino acids. CDR3 DNA sequence: TGCGCCAGCAGCCACGACAGAAATAATGAAAAACTGTTTTTT. Amino acid sequence: CASSHDRNNEKLFF.

The genes are TRBV6-6 and TRBJ1-5; D is uncertain. The ends were cut back, 7 bases at V and 5 bases at J, with 18 bases in the middle. The CDR3 consists of 15 residues. Looked up from germline, CDR1 is MNHNY and CDR2 is SVGAGI (reference sequence). The CDR3 here is CASNPGSLGDQPQHF. The CDR3 nucleotides are TGTGCCAGCAATCCAGGATCGCTGGGCGATCAGCCCCAGCATTTT.

The chain has TRBV29-1 and TRBJ1-1; 7 bases match TRBD1. Germline V gene data show CDR1 as SQVTM and CDR2 as ANQGSEA. After removal of 4 bases from V and 5 bases from J, the junction contained 7 bases not matched to a gene. The CDR3 spans 13 residues. CDR3 nucleotides: TGCAGCGTTGGTGCCAGGGGGGGTACTGAAGCTTTCTTT. This encodes CSVGARGGTEAFF. The complete variable domain, with remaining parts taken from reference TRBV29-1 and TRBJ1-1, reads SAVISQKPSRDICQRGTSLTIQCQVDSQVTMMFWYRQQPGQSLTLIATANQGSEATYESGFVIDKFPISRPNLTFSTLTVSNMSPEDSSIYLCSVGARGGTEAFFGQGTRLTVV.